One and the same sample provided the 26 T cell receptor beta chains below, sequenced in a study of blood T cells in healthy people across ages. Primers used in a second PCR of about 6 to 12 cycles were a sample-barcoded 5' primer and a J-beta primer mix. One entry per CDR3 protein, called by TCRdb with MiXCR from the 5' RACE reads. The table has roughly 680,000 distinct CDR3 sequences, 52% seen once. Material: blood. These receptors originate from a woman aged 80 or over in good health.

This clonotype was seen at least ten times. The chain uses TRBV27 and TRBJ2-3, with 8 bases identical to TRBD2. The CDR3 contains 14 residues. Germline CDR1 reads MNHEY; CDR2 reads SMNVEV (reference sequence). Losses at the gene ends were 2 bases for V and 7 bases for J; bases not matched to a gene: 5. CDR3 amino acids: CASSLSGSGNTQYF. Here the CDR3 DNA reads TGTGCCAGCAGTTTAAGCGGGAGCGGGAATACGCAGTATTTT.

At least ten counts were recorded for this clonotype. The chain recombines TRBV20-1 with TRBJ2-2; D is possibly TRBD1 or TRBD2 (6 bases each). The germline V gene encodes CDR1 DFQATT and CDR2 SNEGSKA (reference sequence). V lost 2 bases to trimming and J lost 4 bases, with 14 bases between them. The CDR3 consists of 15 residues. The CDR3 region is CSARPGHGGTGELFF. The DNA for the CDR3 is TGCAGTGCTAGACCGGGACACGGGGGCACCGGGGAGCTGTTTTTT.

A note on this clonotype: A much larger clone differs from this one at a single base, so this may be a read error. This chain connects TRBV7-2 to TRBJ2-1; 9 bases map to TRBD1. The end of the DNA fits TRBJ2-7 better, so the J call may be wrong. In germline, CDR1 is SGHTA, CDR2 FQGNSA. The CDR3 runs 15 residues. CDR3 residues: CASTPLGQGYNEQYF. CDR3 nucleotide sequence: TGTGCCAGCACCCCCCTGGGACAGGGATACAATGAGCAGTACTTC.

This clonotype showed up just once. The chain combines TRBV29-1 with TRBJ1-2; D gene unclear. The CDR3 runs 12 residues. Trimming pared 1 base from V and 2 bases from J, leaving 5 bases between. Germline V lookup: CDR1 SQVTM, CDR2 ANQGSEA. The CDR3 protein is CSVEAPNYGYTF. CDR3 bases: TGCAGCGTTGAAGCTCCCAACTATGGCTACACCTTC.

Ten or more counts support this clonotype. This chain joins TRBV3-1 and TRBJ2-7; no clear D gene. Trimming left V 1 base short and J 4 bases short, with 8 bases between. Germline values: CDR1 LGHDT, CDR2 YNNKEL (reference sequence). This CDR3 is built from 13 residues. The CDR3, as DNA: TGTGCCAGCAGCCAAGTGGCAGGATACGAGCAGTACTTC. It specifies CASSQVAGYEQYF.

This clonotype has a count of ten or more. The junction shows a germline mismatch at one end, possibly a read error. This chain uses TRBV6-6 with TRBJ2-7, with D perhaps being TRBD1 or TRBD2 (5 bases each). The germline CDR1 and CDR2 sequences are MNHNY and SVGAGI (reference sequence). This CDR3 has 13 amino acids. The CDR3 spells CASSDSGAPEQYF. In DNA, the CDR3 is TGTGCCAGCAGTGACTCCGGGGCCCCTGAGCAGTACTTC.

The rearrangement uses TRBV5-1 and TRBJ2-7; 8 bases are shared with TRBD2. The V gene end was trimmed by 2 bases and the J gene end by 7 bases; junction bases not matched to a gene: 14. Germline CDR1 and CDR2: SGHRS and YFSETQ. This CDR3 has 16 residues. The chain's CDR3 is CASSLLEAGAYNEQYF. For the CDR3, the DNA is TGCGCCAGCAGCTTACTAGAAGCGGGGGCCTACAATGAGCAGTACTTC.

CDR3 sequence (DNA): TGCGCCAGCAGCAACCTTGGCGGCACCCCTTCCGGGGAGCTGTTTTTT. This translates into CASSNLGGTPSGELFF. The chain uses TRBV5-1 and TRBJ2-2; D unclear. Germline loops: CDR1 SGHRS, CDR2 YFSETQ. The CDR3 spans 16 residues. Trimming took off 4 bases at V and 6 bases at J, with 19 bases between the two ends.

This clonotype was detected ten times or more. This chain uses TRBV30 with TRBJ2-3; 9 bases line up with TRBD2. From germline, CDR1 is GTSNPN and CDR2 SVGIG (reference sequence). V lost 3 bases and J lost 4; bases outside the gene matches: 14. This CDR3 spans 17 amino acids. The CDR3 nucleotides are TGTGCCTGGAGCGCTCCTCTTGCGGGGGGGTGGTCAGATACGCAGTATTTT. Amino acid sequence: CAWSAPLAGGWSDTQYF.

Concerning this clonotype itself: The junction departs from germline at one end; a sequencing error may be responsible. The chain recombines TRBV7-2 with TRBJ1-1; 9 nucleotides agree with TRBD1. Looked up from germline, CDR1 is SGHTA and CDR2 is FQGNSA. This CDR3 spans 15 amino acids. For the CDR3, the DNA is TGTGTCAGCAGCCCTAGGGACAGGGTTACCACTGAAGCTTTCTTT. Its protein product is CVSSPRDRVTTEAFF.

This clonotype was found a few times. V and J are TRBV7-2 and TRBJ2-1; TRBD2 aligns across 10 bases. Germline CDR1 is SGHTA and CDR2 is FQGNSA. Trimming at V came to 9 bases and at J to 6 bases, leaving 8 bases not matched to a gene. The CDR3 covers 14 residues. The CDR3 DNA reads TGTGCCAGTAGGACAGCGGGGGGGCGCAATGAGCAGTTCTTC. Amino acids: CASRTAGGRNEQFF.

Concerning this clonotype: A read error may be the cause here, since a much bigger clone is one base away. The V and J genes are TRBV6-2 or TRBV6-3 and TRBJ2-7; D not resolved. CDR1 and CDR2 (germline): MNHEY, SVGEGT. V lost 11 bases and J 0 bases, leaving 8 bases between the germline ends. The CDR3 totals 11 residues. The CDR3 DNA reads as TGTGCCGGCATGGACTCCTACGAGCAGTACTTC. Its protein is CAGMDSYEQYF.

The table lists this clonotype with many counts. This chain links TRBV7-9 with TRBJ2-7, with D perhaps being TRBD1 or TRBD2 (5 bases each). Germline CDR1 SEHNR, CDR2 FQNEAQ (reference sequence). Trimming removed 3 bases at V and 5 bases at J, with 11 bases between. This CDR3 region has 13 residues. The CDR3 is CASSFGRDHEQYF. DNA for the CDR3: TGTGCCAGCAGCTTCGGCAGGGACCACGAGCAGTACTTC.

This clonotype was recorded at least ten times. The CDR3 DNA follows: TGTGCCAGCTCAGATTCCGGGACAGGGAATCTGGCCTATGGCTACACCTTC. This translates into CASSDSGTGNLAYGYTF. The chain couples TRBV18 to TRBJ1-2; 9 bases map to TRBD1. The trim removed 5 bases at V and 4 bases at J, leaving 14 bases unmatched. The germline V gene encodes CDR1 KGHSH and CDR2 LQKENI. The CDR3 covers 17 residues. The full variable domain, in which reference TRBV18 and TRBJ1-2 provide the parts outside the CDR3, is NAGVMQNPRHLVRRRGQEARLRCSPMKGHSHVYWYRQLPEEGLKFMVYLQKENIIDESGMPKERFSAEFPKEGPSILRIQQVVRGDSAAYFCASSDSGTGNLAYGYTFGSGTRLTVV.

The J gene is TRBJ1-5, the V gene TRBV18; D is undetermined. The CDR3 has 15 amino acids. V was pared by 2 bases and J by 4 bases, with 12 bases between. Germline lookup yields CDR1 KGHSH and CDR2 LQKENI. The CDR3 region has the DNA TGTGCCAGCTCACCATCGTTAACACAGAATCAGCCCCAGCATTTT. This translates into CASSPSLTQNQPQHF. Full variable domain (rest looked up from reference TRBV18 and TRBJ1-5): NAGVMQNPRHLVRRRGQEARLRCSPMKGHSHVYWYRQLPEEGLKFMVYLQKENIIDESGMPKERFSAEFPKEGPSILRIQQVVRGDSAAYFCASSPSLTQNQPQHFGDGTRLSIL.

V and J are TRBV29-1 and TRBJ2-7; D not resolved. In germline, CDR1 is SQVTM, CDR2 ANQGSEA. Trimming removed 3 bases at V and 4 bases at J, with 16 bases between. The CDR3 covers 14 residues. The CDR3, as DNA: TGCAGCGTTGACGGTGTAGATGGGTTGTACGAGCAGTACTTC. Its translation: CSVDGVDGLYEQYF.

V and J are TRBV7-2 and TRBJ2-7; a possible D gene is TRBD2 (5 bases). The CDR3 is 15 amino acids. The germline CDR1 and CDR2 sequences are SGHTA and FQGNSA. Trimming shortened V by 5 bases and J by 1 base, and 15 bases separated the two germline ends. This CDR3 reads CASSEGLGKSYEQYF. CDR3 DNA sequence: TGTGCCAGCAGCGAGGGCCTTGGTAAATCCTACGAGCAGTACTTC. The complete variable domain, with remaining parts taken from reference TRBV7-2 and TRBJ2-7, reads GAGVSQSPSNKVTEKGKDVELRCDPISGHTALYWYRQSLGQGLEFLIYFQGNSAPDKSGLPSDRFSAERTGGSVSTLTIQRTQQEDSAVYLCASSEGLGKSYEQYFGPGTRLTVT.

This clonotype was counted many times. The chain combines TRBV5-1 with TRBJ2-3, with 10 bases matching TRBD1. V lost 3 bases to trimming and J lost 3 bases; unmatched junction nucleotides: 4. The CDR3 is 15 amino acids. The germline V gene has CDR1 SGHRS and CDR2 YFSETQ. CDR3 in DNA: TGCGCCAGCAGCTCGACAGGGGGCGGAACAGATACGCAGTATTTT. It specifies CASSSTGGGTDTQYF. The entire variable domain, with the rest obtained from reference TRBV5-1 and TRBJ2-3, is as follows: KAGVTQTPRYLIKTRGQQVTLSCSPISGHRSVSWYQQTPGQGLQFLFEYFSETQRNKGNFPGRFSGRQFSNSRSEMNVSTLELGDSALYLCASSSTGGGTDTQYFGPGTRLTVL.

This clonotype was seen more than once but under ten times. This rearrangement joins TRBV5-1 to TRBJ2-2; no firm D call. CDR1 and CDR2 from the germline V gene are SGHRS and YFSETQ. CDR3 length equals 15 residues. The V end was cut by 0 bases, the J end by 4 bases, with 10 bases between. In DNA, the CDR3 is TGCGCCAGCAGCTTGGATATTCCGGGCACCGGGGAGCTGTTTTTT. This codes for CASSLDIPGTGELFF.

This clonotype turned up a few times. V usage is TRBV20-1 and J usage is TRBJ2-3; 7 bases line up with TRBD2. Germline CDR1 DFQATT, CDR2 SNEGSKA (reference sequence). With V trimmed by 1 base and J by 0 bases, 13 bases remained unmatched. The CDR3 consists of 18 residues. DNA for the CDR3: TGCAGTGCTAGAGGGTTTGGGGCGGGGGAATCAAGCACAGATACGCAGTATTTT. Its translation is CSARGFGAGESSTDTQYF.

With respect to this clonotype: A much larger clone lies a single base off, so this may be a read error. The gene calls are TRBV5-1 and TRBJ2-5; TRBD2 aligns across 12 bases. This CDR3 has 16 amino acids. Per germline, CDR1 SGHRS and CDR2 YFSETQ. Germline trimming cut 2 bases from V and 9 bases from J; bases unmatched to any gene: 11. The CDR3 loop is CASSFTTSGSLEAQYF. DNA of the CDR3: TGCGCCAGCAGCTTCACGACTAGCGGGAGTTTGGAGGCCCAGTACTTC.

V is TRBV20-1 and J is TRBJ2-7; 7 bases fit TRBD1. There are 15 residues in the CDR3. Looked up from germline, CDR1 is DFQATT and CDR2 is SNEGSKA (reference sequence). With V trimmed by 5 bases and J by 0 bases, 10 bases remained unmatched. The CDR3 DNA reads TGCAGTGCTCCCCAGGGGACAGCAAGCTCCTACGAGCAGTACTTC. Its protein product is CSAPQGTASSYEQYF.

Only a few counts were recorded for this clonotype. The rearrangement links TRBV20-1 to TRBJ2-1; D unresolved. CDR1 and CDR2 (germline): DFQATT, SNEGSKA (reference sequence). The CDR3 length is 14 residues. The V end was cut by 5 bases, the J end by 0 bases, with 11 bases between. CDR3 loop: CSARVGSSYNEQFF. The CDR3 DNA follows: TGCAGTGCTCGCGTCGGAAGCTCCTACAATGAGCAGTTCTTC.

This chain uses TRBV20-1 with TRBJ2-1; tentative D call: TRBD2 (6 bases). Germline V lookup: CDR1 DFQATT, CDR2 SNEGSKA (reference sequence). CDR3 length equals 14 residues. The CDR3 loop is CSKQRTGDHNEQFF. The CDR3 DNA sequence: TGCAGCAAACAAAGGACGGGAGACCACAATGAGCAGTTCTTC.

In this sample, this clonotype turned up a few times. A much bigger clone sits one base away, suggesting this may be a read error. As DNA, the CDR3 is TGCAGCGTCCGGAACCTAGCTAACTATGGCCACACCTTC. Protein: CSVRNLANYGHTF. V and J are TRBV29-1 and TRBJ1-2; no clear D. Per the germline V gene, CDR1 is SQVTM and CDR2 is ANQGSEA. This CDR3 spans 13 amino acids. Looking up the rest from reference TRBV29-1 and TRBJ1-2 gives the full variable domain: SAVISQKPSRDICQRGTSLTIQCQVDSQVTMMFWYRQQPGQSLTLIATANQGSEATYESGFVIDKFPISRPNLTFSTLTVSNMSPEDSSIYLCSVRNLANYGHTFGSGTRLTVV.

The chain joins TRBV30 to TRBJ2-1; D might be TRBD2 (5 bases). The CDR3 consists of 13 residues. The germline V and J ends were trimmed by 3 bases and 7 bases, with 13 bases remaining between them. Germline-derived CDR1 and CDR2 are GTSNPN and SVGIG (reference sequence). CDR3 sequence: CAWSRLATNEQFF. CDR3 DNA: TGTGCCTGGAGCCGGCTAGCCACAAATGAGCAGTTCTTC.